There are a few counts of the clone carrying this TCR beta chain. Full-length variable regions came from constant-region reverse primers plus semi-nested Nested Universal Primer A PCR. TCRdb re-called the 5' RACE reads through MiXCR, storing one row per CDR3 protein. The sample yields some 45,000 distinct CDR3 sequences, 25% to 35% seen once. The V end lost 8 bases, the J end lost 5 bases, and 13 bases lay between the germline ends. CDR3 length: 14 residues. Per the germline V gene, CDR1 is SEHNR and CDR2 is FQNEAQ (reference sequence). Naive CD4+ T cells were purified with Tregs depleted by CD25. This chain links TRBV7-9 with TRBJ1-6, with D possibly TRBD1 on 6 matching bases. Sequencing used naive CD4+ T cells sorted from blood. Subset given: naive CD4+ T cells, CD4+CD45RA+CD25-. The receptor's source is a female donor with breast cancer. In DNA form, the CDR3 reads TGTGCCAGCGGAGGACAGTCAGATAATTCACCCCTCCACTTT. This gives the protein CASGGQSDNSPLHF. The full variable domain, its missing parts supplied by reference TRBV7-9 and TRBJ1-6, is DTGVSQNPRHKITKRGQNVTFRCDPISEHNRLYWYRQTLGQGPEFLTYFQNEAQLEKSRLLSDRFSAERPKGSFSTLEIQRTEQGDSAMYLCASGGQSDNSPLHFGNGTRLTVT.